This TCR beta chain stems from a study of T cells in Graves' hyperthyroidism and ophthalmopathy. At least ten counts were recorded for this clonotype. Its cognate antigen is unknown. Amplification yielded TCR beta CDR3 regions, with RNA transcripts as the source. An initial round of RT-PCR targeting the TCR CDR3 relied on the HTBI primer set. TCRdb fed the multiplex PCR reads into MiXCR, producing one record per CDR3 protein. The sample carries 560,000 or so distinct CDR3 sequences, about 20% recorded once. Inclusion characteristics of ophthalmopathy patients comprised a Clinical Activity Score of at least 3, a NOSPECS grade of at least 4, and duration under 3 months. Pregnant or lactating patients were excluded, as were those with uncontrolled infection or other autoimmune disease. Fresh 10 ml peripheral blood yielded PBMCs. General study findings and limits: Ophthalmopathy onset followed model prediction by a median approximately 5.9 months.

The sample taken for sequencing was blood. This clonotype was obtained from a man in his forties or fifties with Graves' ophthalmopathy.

For the CDR3, the DNA is TGTGCCAGCAGTGGCGGGAGGGGCTCTAGTGAAGCTTTCTTT. Protein sequence: CASSGGRGSSEAFF. The chain recombines TRBV12-3 or TRBV12-4 with TRBJ1-1; a weak D match, TRBD1 (5 bases). Trimming took off 5 bases at V and 7 bases at J, with 17 bases between the two ends. This CDR3 has 14 amino acids.